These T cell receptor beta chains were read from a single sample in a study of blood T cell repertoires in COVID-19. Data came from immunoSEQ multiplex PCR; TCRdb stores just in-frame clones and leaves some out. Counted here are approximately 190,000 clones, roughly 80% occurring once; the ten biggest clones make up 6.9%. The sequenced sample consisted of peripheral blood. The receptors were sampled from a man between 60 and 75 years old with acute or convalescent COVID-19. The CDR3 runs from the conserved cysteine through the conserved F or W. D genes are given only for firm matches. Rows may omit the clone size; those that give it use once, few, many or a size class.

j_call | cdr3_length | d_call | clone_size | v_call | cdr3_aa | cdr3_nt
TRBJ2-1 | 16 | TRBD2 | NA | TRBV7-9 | CASSLEVLAGYNEQFF | TGTGCCAGCAGCTTAGAGGTACTAGCGGGGTACAATGAGCAGTTCTTC
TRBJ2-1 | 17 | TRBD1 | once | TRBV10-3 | CAISDYDIGTVGNEQFF | TGTGCCATCAGTGACTACGATATAGGGACAGTTGGCAATGAGCAGTTCTTC
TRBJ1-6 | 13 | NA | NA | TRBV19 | CATRVRYNSPLHF | TGTGCCACCAGGGTTCGGTATAATTCACCCCTCCACTTT
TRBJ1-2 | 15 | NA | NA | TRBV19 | CASSIAGNSYYGYTF | TGTGCCAGTAGTATAGCCGGGAATTCGTACTATGGCTACACCTTC
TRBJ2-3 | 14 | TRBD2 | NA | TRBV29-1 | CSAEAGGYTDTQYF | TGCAGCGCTGAAGCGGGGGGGTACACAGATACGCAGTATTTT
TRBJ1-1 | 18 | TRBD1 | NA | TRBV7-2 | CASSLGRVVDRGRTEAFF | TGTGCCAGCAGCTTAGGGAGAGTGGTTGACAGGGGGAGGACTGAAGCTTTCTTT
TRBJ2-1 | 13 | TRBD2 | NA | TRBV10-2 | CASSGLAGVGQFF | TGCGCCAGCAGTGGACTAGCGGGGGTGGGGCAGTTCTTC
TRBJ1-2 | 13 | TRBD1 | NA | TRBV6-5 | CASSTLTGGGYTF | TGTGCCAGCAGCACCTTGACAGGGGGTGGCTACACCTTC
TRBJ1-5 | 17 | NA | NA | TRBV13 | CASSLFFGEGRNQPQHF | TGTGCCAGCAGCTTATTTTTCGGGGAGGGGCGAAATCAGCCCCAGCATTTT
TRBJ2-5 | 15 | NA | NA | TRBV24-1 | CATSDFVQGVETQYF | TGTGCCACCAGTGATTTCGTTCAGGGTGTGGAGACCCAGTACTTC
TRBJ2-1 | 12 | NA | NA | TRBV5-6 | CASSPSVYEQFF | TGTGCCAGCAGCCCTAGCGTCTATGAGCAGTTCTTC
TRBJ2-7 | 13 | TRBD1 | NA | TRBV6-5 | CASGQGVYYEQYF | TGTGCCAGCGGTCAGGGGGTATACTACGAGCAGTACTTC
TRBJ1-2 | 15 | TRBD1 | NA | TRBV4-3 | CASSQATGVRHGYTF | TGCGCCAGCAGCCAAGCGACAGGGGTTCGGCATGGCTACACCTTC
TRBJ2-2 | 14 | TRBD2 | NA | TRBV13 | CASSLLTSGGELFF | TGTGCCAGCAGCTTACTGACTAGCGGCGGGGAGCTGTTTTTT
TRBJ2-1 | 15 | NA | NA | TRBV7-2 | CASSLTLGQGGEQFF | TGTGCCAGCAGCTTAACTTTAGGGCAGGGAGGTGAGCAGTTCTTC
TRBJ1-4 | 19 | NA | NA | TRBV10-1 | CASSYGRVLNPATNEKLFF | TGCGCCAGCAGTTACGGCCGGGTCCTAAATCCTGCAACTAATGAAAAACTGTTTTTT
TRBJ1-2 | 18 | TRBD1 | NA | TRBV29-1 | CSVGNTGTGVPPNYGYTF | TGCAGCGTTGGAAATACCGGGACAGGGGTCCCACCTAACTATGGCTACACCTTC
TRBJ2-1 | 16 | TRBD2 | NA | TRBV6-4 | CASSDGGLASYNEQFF | TGTGCCAGCAGTGATGGGGGACTAGCTTCCTACAATGAGCAGTTCTTC
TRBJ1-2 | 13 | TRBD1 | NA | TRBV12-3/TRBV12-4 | CASKGQGSYGYTF | TGTGCCAGCAAAGGACAGGGATCCTATGGCTACACCTTC
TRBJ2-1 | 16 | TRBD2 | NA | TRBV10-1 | CASSGTSGRTENEQFF | TGCGCCAGCTCAGGGACTAGCGGGAGAACGGAAAATGAGCAGTTCTTC
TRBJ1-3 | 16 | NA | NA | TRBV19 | CASSMRRPDSGNTIYF | TGTGCCAGTAGTATGAGGCGGCCCGACTCTGGAAACACCATATATTTT
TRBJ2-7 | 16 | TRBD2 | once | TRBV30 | CAWSVQGGGSGGSGDF | TGTGCCTGGAGTGTACAAGGAGGGGGAAGCGGTGGTAGCGGGGACTTC
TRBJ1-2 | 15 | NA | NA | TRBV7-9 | CASSLAEDSNYGYTF | TGTGCCAGCAGCTTGGCCGAGGATTCGAACTATGGCTACACCTTC
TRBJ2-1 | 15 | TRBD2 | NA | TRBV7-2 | CASSFLAGGNNEQFF | TGTGCCAGCAGCTTCTTAGCGGGGGGTAACAATGAGCAGTTCTTC
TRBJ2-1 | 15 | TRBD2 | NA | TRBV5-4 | CASSPTSGRGNEQFF | TGTGCCAGCAGCCCGACTAGCGGGAGAGGCAATGAGCAGTTCTTC
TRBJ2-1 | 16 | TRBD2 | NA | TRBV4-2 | CASSQDFGGAYNEQFF | TGTGCCAGCAGCCAAGATTTCGGGGGGGCTTACAATGAGCAGTTCTTC
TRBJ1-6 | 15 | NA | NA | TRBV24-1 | CGLTGTPPPNSPLHF | TGTGGACTAACGGGGACTCCTCCCCCTAATTCACCCCTCCACTTT
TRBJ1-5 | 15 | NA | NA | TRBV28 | CASSLAGMSNQPQHF | TGTGCCAGCAGTTTGGCAGGGATGAGCAATCAGCCCCAGCATTTT
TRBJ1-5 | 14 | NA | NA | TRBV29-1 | CSVATGNSNQPQHF | TGCAGCGTTGCGACAGGTAATAGCAATCAGCCCCAGCATTTT
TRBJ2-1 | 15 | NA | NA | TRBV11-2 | CASSLGDLSYNEQFF | TGTGCCAGCAGCTTGGGGGACTTATCCTACAATGAGCAGTTCTTC
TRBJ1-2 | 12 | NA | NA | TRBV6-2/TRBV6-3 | CASSYTRTGYTF | TGTGCCAGCAGTTACACCCGGACAGGCTACACCTTC
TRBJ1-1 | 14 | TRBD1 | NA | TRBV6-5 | CASSPRQGDTEAFF | TGTGCCAGCAGTCCCCGACAGGGGGACACTGAAGCTTTCTTT
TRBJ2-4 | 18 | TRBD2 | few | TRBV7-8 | CASSRALAGGPPGDIQYF | TGTGCCAGCAGCCGAGCTCTAGCGGGAGGCCCTCCCGGGGACATTCAGTACTTC
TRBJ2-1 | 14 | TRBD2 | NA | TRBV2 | CASSDLSGSDEQFF | TGTGCCAGCAGTGACCTCAGCGGGAGCGATGAGCAGTTCTTC
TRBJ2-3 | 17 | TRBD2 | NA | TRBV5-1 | CASSLGLADALSDTQYF | TGCGCCAGCAGCTTGGGACTAGCGGACGCACTTTCAGATACGCAGTATTTT
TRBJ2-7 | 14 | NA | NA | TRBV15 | CATSSTGEAYEQYF | TGTGCCACCAGCAGTACAGGGGAGGCCTACGAGCAGTACTTC
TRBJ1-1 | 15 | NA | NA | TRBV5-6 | CASSLMAQGNTEAFF | TGTGCCAGCAGCCTAATGGCACAGGGTAACACTGAAGCTTTCTTT
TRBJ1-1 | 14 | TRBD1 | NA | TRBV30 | CAWSVRSGGTEAFF | TGTGCCTGGAGTGTAAGATCAGGGGGCACTGAAGCTTTCTTT
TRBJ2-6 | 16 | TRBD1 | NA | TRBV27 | CASRYNDRAGANVLTF | TGTGCCAGCAGGTACAACGACAGGGCTGGGGCCAACGTCCTGACTTTC
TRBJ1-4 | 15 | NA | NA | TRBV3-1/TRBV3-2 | CASSPSLTGVEKLFF | TGTGCCAGCAGCCCCTCCCTCACGGGGGTTGAAAAACTGTTTTTT
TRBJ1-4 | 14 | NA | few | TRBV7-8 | CASSFGRLKEKLFF | TGTGCCAGCAGCTTTGGCAGGTTGAAGGAAAAACTGTTTTTT
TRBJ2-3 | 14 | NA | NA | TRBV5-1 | CASSLGASTDTQYF | TGCGCCAGCAGCTTAGGGGCAAGCACAGATACGCAGTATTTT
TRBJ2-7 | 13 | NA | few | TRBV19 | CASSMLVGGEQYF | TGTGCCAGTAGTATGTTGGTGGGGGGCGAGCAGTACTTC
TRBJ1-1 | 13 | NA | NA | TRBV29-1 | CSAQTDPYTEAFF | TGCAGCGCCCAGACAGATCCCTACACTGAAGCTTTCTTT
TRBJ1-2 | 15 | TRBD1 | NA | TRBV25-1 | CASSDPTGPNYGYTF | TGTGCCAGCAGTGATCCGACAGGGCCAAACTATGGCTACACCTTC
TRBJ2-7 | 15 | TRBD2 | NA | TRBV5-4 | CASSLSGGPTYEQYF | TGTGCCAGCAGCCTTAGCGGGGGTCCCACCTACGAGCAGTACTTC